The sequence of this T cell receptor beta chain was determined in a study of cytomegalovirus exposure and HLA in healthy donors. Study information: A subsequent analysis stated that the 120 or so validation repertoires were run on the same platform as the approximately 610 first-cohort repertoires. Findings of the study overall: As confirmed in vitro, a few CMV-associated chains were specific for CMV antigens. The dataset shows that most TCR sequences were rare, while some public TCRs occurred in many donors. The investigators catalogued 164 TCR beta chains as cytomegalovirus-associated.

Germline V gene lookup returns CDR1 SGDLS and CDR2 YYNGEE. There are 13 residues in the CDR3. V was clipped by 0 bases and J by 13 bases, with 14 bases between them. Notes on this clone: Its specificity is not known.

Profiled with immunoSEQ multiplex PCR; TCRdb holds only in-frame clones, not every one. The data contain some 350,000 clones, about nine tenths of them singletons. Sequencing was done on a sample of PBMCs. J is TRBJ2-1 and V is TRBV9; D possibly matches TRBD1 or TRBD2 (6 bases each). The TCR comes from a woman in her 30s in good health and CMV-seropositive. CDR3 nucleotides: TGTGCCAGCAGCGTAGAAGTTTGGGGGGCCCAGTTCTTC. As protein: CASSVEVWGAQFF.